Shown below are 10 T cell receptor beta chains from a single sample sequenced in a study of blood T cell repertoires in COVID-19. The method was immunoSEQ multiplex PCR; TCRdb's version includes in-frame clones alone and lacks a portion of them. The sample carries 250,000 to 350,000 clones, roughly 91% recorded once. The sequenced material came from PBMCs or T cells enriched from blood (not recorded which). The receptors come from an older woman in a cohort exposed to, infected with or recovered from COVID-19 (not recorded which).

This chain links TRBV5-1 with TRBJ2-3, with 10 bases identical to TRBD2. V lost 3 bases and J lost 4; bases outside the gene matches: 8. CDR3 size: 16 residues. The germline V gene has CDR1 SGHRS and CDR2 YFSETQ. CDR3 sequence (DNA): TGCGCCAGCAGCTCCATAGCGGGGGGCGGGGCAGATACGCAGTATTTT. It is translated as CASSSIAGGGADTQYF.

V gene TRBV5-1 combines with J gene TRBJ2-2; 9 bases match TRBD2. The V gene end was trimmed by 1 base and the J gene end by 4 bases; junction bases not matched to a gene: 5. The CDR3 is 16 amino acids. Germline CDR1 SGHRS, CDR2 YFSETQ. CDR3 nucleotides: TGCGCCAGCAGCTTGTTGGCTAGCGGGATCACCGGGGAGCTGTTTTTT. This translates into CASSLLASGITGELFF.

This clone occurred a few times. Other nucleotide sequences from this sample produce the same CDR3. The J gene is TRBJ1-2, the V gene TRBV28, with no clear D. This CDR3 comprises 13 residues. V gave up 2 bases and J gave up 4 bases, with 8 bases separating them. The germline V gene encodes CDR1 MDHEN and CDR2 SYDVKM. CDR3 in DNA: TGTGCCAGCAGTTTAGATAGAGCCTATGGCTACACCTTC. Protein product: CASSLDRAYGYTF.

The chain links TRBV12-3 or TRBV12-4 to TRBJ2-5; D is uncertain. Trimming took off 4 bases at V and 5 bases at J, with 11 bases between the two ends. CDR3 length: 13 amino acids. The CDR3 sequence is CASSSRRGETQYF. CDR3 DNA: TGTGCCAGCAGTTCCCGAAGAGGTGAGACCCAGTACTTC.

The CDR3 protein is CASSFGLNSYEQYF. For the CDR3, the DNA is TGTGCCAGCAGTTTTGGTCTAAATTCCTACGAGCAGTACTTC. The V and J genes are TRBV28 and TRBJ2-7; D ambiguous. This CDR3 is 14 amino acids long. Germline CDR1 and CDR2: MDHEN and SYDVKM. V was shortened by 3 bases and J by 1 base, with 10 bases between the two germline ends.

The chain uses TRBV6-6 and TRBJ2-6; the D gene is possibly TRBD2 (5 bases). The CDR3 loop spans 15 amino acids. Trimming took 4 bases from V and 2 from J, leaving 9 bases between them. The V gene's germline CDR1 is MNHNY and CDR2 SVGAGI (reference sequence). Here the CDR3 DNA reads TGTGCCAGCAGTTCCGGGGTTACTGGGGCCAACGTCCTGACTTTC. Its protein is CASSSGVTGANVLTF.

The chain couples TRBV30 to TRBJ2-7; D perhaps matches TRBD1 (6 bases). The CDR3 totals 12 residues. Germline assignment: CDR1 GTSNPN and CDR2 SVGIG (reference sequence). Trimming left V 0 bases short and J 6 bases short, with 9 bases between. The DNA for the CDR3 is TGTGCCTGGAGTGTACAAGGGGGCGAGCAGTACTTC. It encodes CAWSVQGGEQYF. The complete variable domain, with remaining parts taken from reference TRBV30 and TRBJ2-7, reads SQTIHQWPATLVQPVGSPLSLECTVEGTSNPNLYWYRQAAGRGLQLLFYSVGIGQISSEVPQNLSASRPQDRQFILSSKKLLLSDSGFYLCAWSVQGGEQYFGPGTRLTVT.

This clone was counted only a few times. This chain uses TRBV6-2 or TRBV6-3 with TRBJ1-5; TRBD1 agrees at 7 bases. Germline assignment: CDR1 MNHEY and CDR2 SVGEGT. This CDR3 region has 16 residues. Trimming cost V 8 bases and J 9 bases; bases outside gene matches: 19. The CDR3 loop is CASCPTGTVLLRPQHF. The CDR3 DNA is TGTGCCAGCTGCCCGACGGGGACAGTACTTTTGAGGCCCCAGCATTTT.

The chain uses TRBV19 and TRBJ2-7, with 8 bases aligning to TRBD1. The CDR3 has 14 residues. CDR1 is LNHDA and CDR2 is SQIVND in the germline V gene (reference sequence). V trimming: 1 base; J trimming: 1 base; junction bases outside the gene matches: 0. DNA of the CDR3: TGTGCCAGTAGTATAGGACAGGGGTCCTACGAGCAGTACTTC. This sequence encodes CASSIGQGSYEQYF.

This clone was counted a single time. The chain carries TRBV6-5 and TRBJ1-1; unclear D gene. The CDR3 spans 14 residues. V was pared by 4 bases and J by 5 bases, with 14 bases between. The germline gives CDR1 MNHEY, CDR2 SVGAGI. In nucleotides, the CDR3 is TGTGCCAGCAGTTCCAGAGGGAGAGGAACTGAAGCTTTCTTT. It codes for CASSSRGRGTEAFF.